The source of this TCR beta chain is a study of cytomegalovirus exposure and HLA in healthy donors. Overall study results and limits: Accurate predictions that matched the HLA-A and HLA-B alleles of most subjects were reportedly made from TCR beta sequences.

With respect to this clone: Antigen specificity is unknown.

While unrecorded immune exposures were likely, the donors were nominally healthy when sampled. In germline, CDR1 is SGHNT, CDR2 YYREEE (reference sequence). V gave up 4 bases and J gave up 3 bases; unmatched junction bases: 2. The CDR3 is 14 residues long. The PCR ran on 60 Vbeta and 13 Jbeta primers. Libraries were prepared by immunoSEQ multiplex PCR; TCRdb keeps only in-frame clonotypes and omits some of them. The table has some 140,000 clones, 60% to 80% seen once. Sequenced input: PBMCs. J is TRBJ2-7 and V is TRBV5-4; 12 bases agree with TRBD2. The receptor was derived from a man in his thirties or forties in good health and CMV-seronegative. The CDR3 spells CASSPGLAGYEQYF. Here the CDR3 DNA reads TGTGCCAGCAGCCCGGGACTAGCGGGCTACGAGCAGTACTTC.